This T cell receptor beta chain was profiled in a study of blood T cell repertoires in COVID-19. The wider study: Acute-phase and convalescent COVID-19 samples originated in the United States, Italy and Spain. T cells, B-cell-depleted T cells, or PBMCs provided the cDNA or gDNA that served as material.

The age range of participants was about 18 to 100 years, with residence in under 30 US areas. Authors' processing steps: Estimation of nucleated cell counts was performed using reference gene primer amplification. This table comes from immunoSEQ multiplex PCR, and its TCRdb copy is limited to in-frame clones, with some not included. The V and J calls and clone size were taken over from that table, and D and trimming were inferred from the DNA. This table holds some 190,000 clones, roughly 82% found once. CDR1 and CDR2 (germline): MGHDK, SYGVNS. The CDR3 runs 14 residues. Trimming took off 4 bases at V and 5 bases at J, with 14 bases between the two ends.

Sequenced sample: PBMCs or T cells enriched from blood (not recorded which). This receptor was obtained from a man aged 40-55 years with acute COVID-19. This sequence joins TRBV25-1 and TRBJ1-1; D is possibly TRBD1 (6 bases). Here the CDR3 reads CASSGRLGGTEAFF. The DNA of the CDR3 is TGTGCCAGCAGTGGGCGCTTAGGGGGTACTGAAGCTTTCTTT.